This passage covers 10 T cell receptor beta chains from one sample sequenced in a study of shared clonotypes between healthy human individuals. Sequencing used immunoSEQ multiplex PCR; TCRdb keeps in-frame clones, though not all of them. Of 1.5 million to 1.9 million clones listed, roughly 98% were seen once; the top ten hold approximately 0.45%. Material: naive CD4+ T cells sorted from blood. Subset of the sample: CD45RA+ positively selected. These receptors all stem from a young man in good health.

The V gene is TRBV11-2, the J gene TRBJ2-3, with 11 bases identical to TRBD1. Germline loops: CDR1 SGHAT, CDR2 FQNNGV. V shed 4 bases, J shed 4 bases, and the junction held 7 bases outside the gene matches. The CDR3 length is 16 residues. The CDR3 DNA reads TGTGCCAGCAGCTCACCCCCGGGACAGGGGGCAGATACGCAGTATTTT. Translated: CASSSPPGQGADTQYF. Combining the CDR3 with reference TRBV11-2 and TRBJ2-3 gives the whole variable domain EAGVAQSPRYKIIEKRQSVAFWCNPISGHATLYWYQQILGQGPKLLIQFQNNGVVDDSQLPKDRFSAERLKGVDSTLKIQPAKLEDSAVYLCASSSPPGQGADTQYFGPGTRLTVL.

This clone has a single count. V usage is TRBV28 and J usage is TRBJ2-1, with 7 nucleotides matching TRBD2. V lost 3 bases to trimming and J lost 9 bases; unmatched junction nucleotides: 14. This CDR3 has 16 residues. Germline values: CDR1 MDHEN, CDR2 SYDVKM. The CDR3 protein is CASSFWVAGDVSEQFF. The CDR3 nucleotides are TGTGCCAGCAGTTTTTGGGTGGCGGGAGACGTCTCTGAGCAGTTCTTC.

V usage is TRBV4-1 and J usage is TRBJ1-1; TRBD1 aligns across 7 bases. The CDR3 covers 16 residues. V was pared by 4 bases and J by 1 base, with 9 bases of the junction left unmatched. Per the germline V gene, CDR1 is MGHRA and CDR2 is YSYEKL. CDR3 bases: TGCGCCAGCAGCCCCCCCGTGACAGGGTGGAACACTGAAGCTTTCTTT. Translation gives CASSPPVTGWNTEAFF.

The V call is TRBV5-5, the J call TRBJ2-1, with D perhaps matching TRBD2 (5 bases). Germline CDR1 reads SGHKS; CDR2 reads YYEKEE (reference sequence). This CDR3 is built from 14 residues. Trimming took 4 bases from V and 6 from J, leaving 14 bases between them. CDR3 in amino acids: CASSPAERSNEQFF. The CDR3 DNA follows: TGTGCCAGCAGCCCAGCGGAACGATCCAATGAGCAGTTCTTC.

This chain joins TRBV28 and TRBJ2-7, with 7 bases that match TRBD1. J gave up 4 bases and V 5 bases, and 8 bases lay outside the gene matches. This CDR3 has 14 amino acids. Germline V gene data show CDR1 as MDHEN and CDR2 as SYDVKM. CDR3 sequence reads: CASSRDRIYYEQYF. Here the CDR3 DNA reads TGTGCCAGCAGTAGGGACAGAATTTATTACGAGCAGTACTTC.

The CDR3, as DNA: TGTGCCAGCAGTTTGGTCGCAGGGGGCAATCAGCCCCAGCATTTT. Residues: CASSLVAGGNQPQHF. The chain combines TRBV28 with TRBJ1-5; tentative D call: TRBD1 (6 bases). The germline V gene has CDR1 MDHEN and CDR2 SYDVKM. Deletions cut 3 bases from V and 2 bases from J, with 11 bases between. The CDR3 is 15 residues long.

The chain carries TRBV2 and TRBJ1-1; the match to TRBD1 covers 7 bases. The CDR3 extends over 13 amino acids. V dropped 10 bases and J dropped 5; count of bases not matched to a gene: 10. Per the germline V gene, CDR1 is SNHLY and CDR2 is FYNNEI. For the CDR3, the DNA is TGTGCCACCAGGGGGGGGGCGCGAACTGAAGCTTTCTTT. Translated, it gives CATRGGARTEAFF.

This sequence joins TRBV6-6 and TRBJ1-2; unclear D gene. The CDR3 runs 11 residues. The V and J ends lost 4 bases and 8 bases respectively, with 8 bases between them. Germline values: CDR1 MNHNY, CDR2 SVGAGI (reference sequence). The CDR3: CASSSIGGYTF. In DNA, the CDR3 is TGTGCCAGCAGTTCGATAGGCGGCTACACCTTC.

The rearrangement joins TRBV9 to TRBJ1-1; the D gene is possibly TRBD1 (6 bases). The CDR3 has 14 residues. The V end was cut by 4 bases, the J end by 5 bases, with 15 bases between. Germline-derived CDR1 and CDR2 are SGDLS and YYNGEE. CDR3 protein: CASSQGQGLTEAFF. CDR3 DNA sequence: TGTGCCAGCAGCCAGGGGCAGGGGTTGACTGAAGCTTTCTTT.

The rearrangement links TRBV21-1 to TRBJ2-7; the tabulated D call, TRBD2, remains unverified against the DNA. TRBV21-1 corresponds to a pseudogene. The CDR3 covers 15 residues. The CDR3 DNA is TGTGCCAGCAGCTGGACTAGCGGGAGGGCCTTCAAGCAGTACTTC. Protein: CASSWTSGRAFKQYF.